This is a list of T cell receptor beta chains from one sample in a study of T cell responses to AZD1222 COVID-19 vaccine. The assay was immunoSEQ multiplex PCR, and TCRdb's table has in-frame clones only and misses some. The sample yields about 110,000 clones, roughly four fifths seen once. The sample consisted of peripheral blood, taken on day 0 of AZD1222 vaccination. These TCRs come from an adult in good health. The CDR3 runs from the conserved cysteine through the conserved F or W. A D gene is named only where the DNA matches it firmly. Not every row has a clone size; where given, it reads once, few, many or a size class.

- | TRBJ1-4 | TRBV5-5 | - | CASIQGATNEKLFF | TGTGCCAGCATCCAGGGAGCAACTAATGAAAAACTGTTTTTT
- | TRBJ2-1 | TRBV4-3 | once | CASSQGRALAEYNEQFF | TGCGCCAGCAGCCAAGGCCGTGCACTAGCCGAGTACAATGAGCAGTTCTTC
TRBD1 | TRBJ1-2 | TRBV5-1 | - | CASSLATGTIYGYTF | TGCGCCAGCAGCTTAGCGACAGGGACCATCTATGGCTACACCTTC
- | TRBJ1-6 | TRBV10-3 | few | CAISRDEVNSPLHF | TGTGCCATCAGTAGAGACGAAGTCAATTCACCCCTCCACTTT
TRBD1 | TRBJ1-1 | TRBV18 | few | CASSTGTGSEAFF | TGTGCCAGCTCCACCGGGACAGGCTCTGAAGCTTTCTTT
TRBD2 | TRBJ2-3 | TRBV24-1 | - | CATSETSVTHTDTQYF | TGTGCCACCAGTGAGACTAGCGTAACACACACAGATACGCAGTATTTT
TRBD2 | TRBJ2-5 | TRBV27 | - | CASSRLAGVETQYF | TGTGCCAGCAGCCGACTAGCGGGAGTAGAGACCCAGTACTTC
TRBD2 | TRBJ2-1 | TRBV30 | - | CAGGGGGGTYNEQFF | TGTGCCGGAGGTGGCGGGGGGGGAACATACAATGAGCAGTTCTTC
- | TRBJ1-2 | TRBV6-1 | - | CASSEASGLWREPNYGYTF | TGTGCCAGCAGTGAAGCGAGTGGGCTTTGGAGGGAGCCAAACTATGGCTACACCTTC
- | TRBJ2-4 | TRBV6-5 | - | CASSLTVAKNIQYF | TGTGCCAGCAGTTTGACGGTAGCCAAAAACATTCAGTACTTC
- | TRBJ1-2 | TRBV28 | - | CASCVKGRVYTF | TGTGCCAGCTGCGTAAAAGGCCGGGTCTACACCTTC
- | TRBJ1-1 | TRBV6-5 | - | CASRTWRQLNTEAFF | TGTGCCAGCAGGACGTGGCGGCAGCTGAACACTGAAGCTTTCTTT
- | TRBJ2-7 | TRBV6-1 | - | CASSDRVAGQYF | TGTGCCAGCAGTGACCGAGTGGCGGGGCAGTACTTC
- | TRBJ2-7 | TRBV18 | - | CASSPAGDTYEQYF | TGTGCCAGCTCACCGGCAGGGGACACCTACGAGCAGTACTTC
- | TRBJ1-2 | TRBV15 | - | CATSRDDARWLGYTF | TGTGCCACCAGCAGAGACGACGCAAGGTGGTTAGGCTACACCTTC
TRBD2 | TRBJ2-1 | TRBV3-1/TRBV3-2 | - | CASSPGAGVLAGGPYNEQFF | TGTGCCAGCAGCCCGGGAGCAGGGGTCTTAGCGGGAGGGCCCTACAATGAGCAGTTCTTC
- | TRBJ1-3 | TRBV19 | - | CASSMPGLASSGNTIYF | TGTGCCAGTAGTATGCCGGGACTAGCTTCCTCTGGAAACACCATATATTTT
TRBD1 | TRBJ1-1 | TRBV6-1 | - | CASSEGTGRNAFF | TGTGCCAGCAGTGAAGGGACAGGGAGGAACGCTTTCTTT
- | TRBJ2-7 | TRBV6-5 | - | CASSYSVTRAYEQYF | TGTGCCAGCAGTTACTCGGTCACTAGGGCCTACGAGCAGTACTTC
- | TRBJ2-4 | TRBV3-1/TRBV3-2 | - | CASSQVTRENIQYF | TGTGCCAGCAGCCAGGTTACGAGGGAAAACATTCAGTACTTC